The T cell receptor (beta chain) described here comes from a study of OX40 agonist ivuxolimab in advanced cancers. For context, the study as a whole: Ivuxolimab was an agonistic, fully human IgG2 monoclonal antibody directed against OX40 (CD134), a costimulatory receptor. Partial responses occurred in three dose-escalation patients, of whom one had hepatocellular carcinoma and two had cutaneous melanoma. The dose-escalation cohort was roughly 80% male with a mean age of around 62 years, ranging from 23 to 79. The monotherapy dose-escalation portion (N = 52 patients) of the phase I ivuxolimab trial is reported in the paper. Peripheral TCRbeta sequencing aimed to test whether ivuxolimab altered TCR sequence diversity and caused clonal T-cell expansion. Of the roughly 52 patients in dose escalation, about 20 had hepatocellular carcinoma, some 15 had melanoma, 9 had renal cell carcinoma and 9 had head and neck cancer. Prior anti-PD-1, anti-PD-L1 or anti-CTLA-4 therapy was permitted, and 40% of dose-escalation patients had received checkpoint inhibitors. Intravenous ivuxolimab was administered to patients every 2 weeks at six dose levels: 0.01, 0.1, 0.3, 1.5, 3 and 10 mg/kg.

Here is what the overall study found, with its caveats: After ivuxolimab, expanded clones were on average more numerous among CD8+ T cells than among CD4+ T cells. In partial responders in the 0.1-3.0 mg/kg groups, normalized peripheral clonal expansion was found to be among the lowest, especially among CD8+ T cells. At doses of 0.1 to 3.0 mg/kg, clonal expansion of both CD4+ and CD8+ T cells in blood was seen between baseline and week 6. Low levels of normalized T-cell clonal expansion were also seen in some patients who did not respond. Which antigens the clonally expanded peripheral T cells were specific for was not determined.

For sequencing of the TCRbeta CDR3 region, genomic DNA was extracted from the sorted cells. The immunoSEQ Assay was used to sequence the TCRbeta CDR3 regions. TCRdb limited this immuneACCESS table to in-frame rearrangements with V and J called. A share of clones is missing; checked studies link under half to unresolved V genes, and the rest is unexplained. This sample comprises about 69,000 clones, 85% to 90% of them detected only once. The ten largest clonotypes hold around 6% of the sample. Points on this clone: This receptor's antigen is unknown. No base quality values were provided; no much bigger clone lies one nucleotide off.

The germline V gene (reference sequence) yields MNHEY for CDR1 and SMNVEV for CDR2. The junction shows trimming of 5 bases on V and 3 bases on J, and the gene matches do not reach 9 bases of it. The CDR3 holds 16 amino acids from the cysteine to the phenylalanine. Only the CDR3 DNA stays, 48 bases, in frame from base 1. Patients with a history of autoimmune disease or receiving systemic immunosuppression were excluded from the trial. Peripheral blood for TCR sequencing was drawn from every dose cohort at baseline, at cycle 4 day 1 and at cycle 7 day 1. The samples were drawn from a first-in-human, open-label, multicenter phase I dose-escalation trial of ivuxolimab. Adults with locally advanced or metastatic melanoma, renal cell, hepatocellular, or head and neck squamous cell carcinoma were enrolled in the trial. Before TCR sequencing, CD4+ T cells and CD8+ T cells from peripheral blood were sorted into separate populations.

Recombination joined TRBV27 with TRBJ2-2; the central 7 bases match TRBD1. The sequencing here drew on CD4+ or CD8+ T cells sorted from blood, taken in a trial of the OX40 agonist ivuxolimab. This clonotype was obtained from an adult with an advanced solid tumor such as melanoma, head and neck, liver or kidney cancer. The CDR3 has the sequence CASSPHLDRDTGELFF. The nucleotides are TGTGCCAGCAGTCCTCACCTCGACAGGGACACCGGGGAGCTGTTTTTT.